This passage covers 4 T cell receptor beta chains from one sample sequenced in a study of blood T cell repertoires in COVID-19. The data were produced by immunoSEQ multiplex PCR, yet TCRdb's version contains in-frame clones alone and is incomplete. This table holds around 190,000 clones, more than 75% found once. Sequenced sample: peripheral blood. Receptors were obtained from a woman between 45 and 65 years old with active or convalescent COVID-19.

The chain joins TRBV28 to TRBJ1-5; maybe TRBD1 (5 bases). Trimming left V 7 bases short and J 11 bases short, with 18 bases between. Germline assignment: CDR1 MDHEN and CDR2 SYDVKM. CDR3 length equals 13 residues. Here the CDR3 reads CASKLPNRQAQHF. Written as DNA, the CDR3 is TGTGCCAGCAAACTCCCCAACAGGCAGGCCCAGCATTTT.

Written as DNA, the CDR3 is TGTGCCAGCAGCCCTCGGGGGGGGCCGGGAGATACGCAGTATTTT. This translates into CASSPRGGPGDTQYF. This chain uses TRBV14 with TRBJ2-3, with TRBD2 matching over 8 bases. Germline V gives CDR1 SGHDN, CDR2 FVKESK. With 4 bases clipped from V and 5 bases from J, the junction kept 8 bases outside the gene matches. The CDR3 sequence is 15 residues long. The entire variable domain, with the rest obtained from reference TRBV14 and TRBJ2-3, is as follows: EAGVTQFPSHSVIEKGQTVTLRCDPISGHDNLYWYRRVMGKEIKFLLHFVKESKQDESGMPNNRFLAERTGGTYSTLKVQPAELEDSGVYFCASSPRGGPGDTQYFGPGTRLTVL.

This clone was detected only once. The CDR3 bases are TGTGCCAGCAGCCCCCGGGACAGGACCTACAATGAGCAGTTCTTC. Protein sequence: CASSPRDRTYNEQFF. The chain links TRBV7-8 to TRBJ2-1, with 8 nucleotides matching TRBD1. The junction had 5 bases not matched to a gene; V was cut back by 5 bases and J by 2 bases. This CDR3 has 15 residues. Germline CDR1 reads SGHVS; CDR2 reads FQNEAQ. The complete variable domain, with remaining parts taken from reference TRBV7-8 and TRBJ2-1, reads GAGVSQSPRYKVAKRGQDVALRCDPISGHVSLFWYQQALGQGPEFLTYFQNEAQLDKSGLPSDRFFAERPEGSVSTLKIQRTQQEDSAVYLCASSPRDRTYNEQFFGPGTRLTVL.

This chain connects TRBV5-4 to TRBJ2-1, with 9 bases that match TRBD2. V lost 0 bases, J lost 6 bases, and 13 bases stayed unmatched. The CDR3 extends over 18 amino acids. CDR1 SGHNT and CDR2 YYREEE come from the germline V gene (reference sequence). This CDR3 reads CASSLAFPGLAGFNEQFF. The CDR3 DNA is TGTGCCAGCAGCTTGGCTTTCCCGGGTCTAGCGGGGTTCAATGAGCAGTTCTTC.